Presented here are 30 T cell receptor beta chains from one specimen sequenced in a study of CD8+ T cells in alopecia areata. Indicated treatment: oral pan-JAK inhibitor, 5-10 mg twice daily. Extraction and reverse transcription of RNA yielded cDNA as the sequencing template. Clones were read by immunoSEQ multiplex PCR, and TCRdb kept only the in-frame ones, dropping some. The repertoire holds over 80,000 clones, with roughly 45% as singletons. Sequencing used CD8+ T cells sorted from blood, obtained at week 24, from a patient treated with tofacitinib. These receptors were collected from a human donor with alopecia areata.

This clone showed up just a few times. V gene TRBV28 combines with J gene TRBJ2-1; D gene unclear. CDR1 and CDR2 (germline): MDHEN, SYDVKM. V shed 1 base and J shed 7 bases, with 8 bases lying between them. The CDR3 runs to 13 residues. The CDR3 reads CASSLLRRNEQFF. DNA of the CDR3: TGTGCCAGCAGTTTATTAAGGCGGAATGAGCAGTTCTTC.

This clone was seen a handful of times. The V and J genes are TRBV11-2 and TRBJ2-1; 10 nucleotides agree with TRBD2. Germline V gene lookup returns CDR1 SGHAT and CDR2 FQNNGV. Trimming at V came to 5 bases and at J to 8 bases, leaving 12 bases not matched to a gene. The CDR3 has 16 amino acids. The DNA of the CDR3 is TGTGCCAGCAGCCCCGCCGGGACTAGCGATTCGGATGAGCAGTTCTTC. This translates into CASSPAGTSDSDEQFF.

This chain joins TRBV9 and TRBJ2-1; 12 bases are shared with TRBD2. The germline CDR1 and CDR2 sequences are SGDLS and YYNGEE. This CDR3 has 16 amino acids. J gave up 8 bases and V 3 bases, and 9 bases lay outside the gene matches. The CDR3 loop is CASSETSGSSVDEQFF. In nucleotides, the CDR3 is TGTGCCAGCAGCGAGACTAGCGGGAGTTCGGTCGATGAGCAGTTCTTC.

This clone was observed a handful of times. The chain has TRBV6-6 and TRBJ2-3, with 11 bases identical to TRBD2. V lost 6 bases to trimming and J lost 7 bases; unmatched junction nucleotides: 6. Looked up from germline, CDR1 is MNHNY and CDR2 is SVGAGI (reference sequence). The CDR3 length is 14 residues. CDR3 nucleotide sequence: TGTGCCAGCAGCACGGGACTAGCGGCTTATACGCAGTATTTT. Translation: CASSTGLAAYTQYF.

The chain is built from TRBV29-1 and TRBJ2-1, with D maybe TRBD2 (5 bases). The CDR3 totals 14 residues. The germline V and J ends were trimmed by 3 bases and 0 bases, with 9 bases remaining between them. Germline CDR1 reads SQVTM; CDR2 reads ANQGSEA. The CDR3 DNA is TGCAGCGTTGACGCGGGCAGCTCCTACAATGAGCAGTTCTTC. Protein sequence: CSVDAGSSYNEQFF.

This clone has only a few counts. This chain links TRBV6-6 with TRBJ1-5; possibly TRBD1 for D (5 bases). The CDR3 loop spans 15 amino acids. Germline CDR1 reads MNHNY; CDR2 reads SVGAGI (reference sequence). Trimming took 0 bases from V and 6 from J, leaving 12 bases between them. The CDR3 sequence: CASSYSPRGSQPQHF. DNA of the CDR3: TGTGCCAGCAGTTACTCGCCAAGGGGCAGTCAGCCCCAGCATTTT.

A word on this clone: Different DNA sequences within this sample yield the same CDR3. This chain joins TRBV28 and TRBJ2-3, with unresolved D. With 3 bases removed from V and 6 bases from J, the gap between germline ends came to 7 bases. From germline, CDR1 is MDHEN and CDR2 SYDVKM. The CDR3 extends over 12 amino acids. The CDR3 sequence: CASSFYKDTQYF. CDR3 DNA sequence: TGTGCCAGCAGTTTTTATAAGGATACGCAGTATTTT.

This clone was found once. The chain joins TRBV5-1 to TRBJ2-7; D gene uncertain. The germline gives CDR1 SGHRS, CDR2 YFSETQ. V lost 1 base and J lost 5, with 10 bases in between. CDR3 length equals 13 residues. The CDR3 loop reads CASSLLFGDEQYF. The CDR3 nucleotides read TGCGCCAGCAGCTTGCTATTCGGCGACGAGCAGTACTTC.

The V and J genes are TRBV19 and TRBJ2-1, with a possible D match to TRBD2 (5 bases). Trimming cost V 5 bases and J 0 bases, with 11 bases left between them. Germline CDR1 LNHDA, CDR2 SQIVND (reference sequence). This CDR3 comprises 15 residues. The CDR3 coding sequence is TGTGCCAGTAGTCGGAGTGGGAGCTCCTACAATGAGCAGTTCTTC. This gives the protein CASSRSGSSYNEQFF.

This clone was observed a few times. This chain uses TRBV27 with TRBJ2-3; 9 nucleotides agree with TRBD1. The trim removed 4 bases at V and 3 bases at J, leaving 11 bases unmatched. The CDR3 loop spans 17 amino acids. The germline gives CDR1 MNHEY, CDR2 SMNVEV (reference sequence). CDR3 bases: TGTGCCAGCAGTTCCCCCTCTCGGACAGGGGCAACAGATACGCAGTATTTT. Translation: CASSSPSRTGATDTQYF.

The chain is built from TRBV27 and TRBJ2-3, with TRBD2 as a possible D gene (5 bases). Between the trimmed V and J ends, which lost 10 bases and 2 bases, there was a span of 13 bases. Germline CDR1 MNHEY, CDR2 SMNVEV (reference sequence). The CDR3 totals 13 residues. In DNA, the CDR3 is TGTGCCACCTTCCGAGGGCCCACAGATACGCAGTATTTT. Encoded protein: CATFRGPTDTQYF.

The CDR3 here is CASSVDGSYEQYF. The CDR3 region has the DNA TGTGCCAGCAGCGTAGACGGCTCCTACGAGCAGTACTTC. The chain has TRBV9 and TRBJ2-7, with D hard to call. The CDR3 contains 13 residues. Germline V gene lookup returns CDR1 SGDLS and CDR2 YYNGEE. Trimming took off 0 bases at V and 0 bases at J, with 4 bases between the two ends.

This chain uses TRBV25-1 with TRBJ2-7; D is tentatively TRBD1 or TRBD2 (5 bases each). Trimming removed 0 bases at V and 7 bases at J, with 10 bases between. The length of the CDR3 is 13 residues. Germline V gene data show CDR1 as MGHDK and CDR2 as SYGVNS. CDR3 nucleotide sequence: TGTGCCAGCAGTGAATACTCCTGGGGGGAGCAGTACTTC. It translates to CASSEYSWGEQYF.

The genes are TRBV27 and TRBJ1-2, with 8 bases that match TRBD1. CDR3 size: 13 residues. Germline lookup yields CDR1 MNHEY and CDR2 SMNVEV (reference sequence). V shed 4 bases, J shed 3 bases, and the junction held 1 base outside the gene matches. DNA for the CDR3: TGTGCCAGCAGTTCGACAGGGGACTATGGCTACACCTTC. This translates into CASSSTGDYGYTF.

J is TRBJ2-1 and V is TRBV13; 10 bases align to TRBD1. Germline trimming cut 0 bases from V and 7 bases from J; bases unmatched to any gene: 3. The length of the CDR3 is 15 residues. Germline V gives CDR1 PRHDT, CDR2 FYEKMQ (reference sequence). The CDR3 region is CASSLGTGGANEQFF. CDR3 DNA sequence: TGTGCCAGCAGCTTAGGGACAGGGGGCGCGAATGAGCAGTTCTTC.

The chain uses TRBV5-8 and TRBJ2-1, with TRBD2 matching 7 bases. The CDR3 runs to 17 residues. Germline lookup yields CDR1 SGHTS and CDR2 YDEGEE. The V and J ends lost 0 bases and 7 bases, in that order; junction bases with no gene match: 13. CDR3 sequence: CASSLAGVAGPRNEQFF. CDR3 DNA sequence: TGTGCCAGCAGCTTGGCCGGCGTAGCGGGCCCTAGGAATGAGCAGTTCTTC. The whole variable domain, filled in from reference TRBV5-8 and TRBJ2-1, reads EAGVTQSPTHLIKTRGQQATLRCSPISGHTSVYWYQQALGLGLQFLLWYDEGEERNRGNFPPRFSGRQFPNYSSELNVNALELEDSALYLCASSLAGVAGPRNEQFFGPGTRLTVL.

The CDR3 sequence: CASSVKLSTGELFF. The CDR3 DNA reads as TGTGCCAGCAGCGTTAAGTTGAGCACCGGGGAGCTGTTTTTT. The rearrangement links TRBV9 to TRBJ2-2; D ambiguous. CDR1 and CDR2 from the germline V gene are SGDLS and YYNGEE. Trimming cost V 2 bases and J 4 bases, with 9 bases left between them. The CDR3 spans 14 residues.

This CDR3 reads CASSELQDRGNEKLFF. The CDR3 DNA follows: TGTGCCAGCAGTGAATTACAGGACAGGGGAAATGAAAAACTGTTTTTT. The chain has TRBV25-1 and TRBJ1-4; 9 bases agree with TRBD1. The CDR3 length is 16 residues. After removal of 1 base from V and 5 bases from J, the junction contained 5 bases not matched to a gene. From germline, CDR1 is MGHDK and CDR2 SYGVNS.

The J gene is TRBJ1-3, the V gene TRBV29-1; D not certain. The CDR3 is made up of 12 amino acids. V lost 7 bases and J lost 4, with 11 bases in between. From germline, CDR1 is SQVTM and CDR2 ANQGSEA. CDR3 protein: CSAPVGGNTIYF. The CDR3 DNA reads TGCAGCGCTCCTGTGGGAGGAAACACCATATATTTT. The entire variable domain, with the rest obtained from reference TRBV29-1 and TRBJ1-3, is as follows: SAVISQKPSRDICQRGTSLTIQCQVDSQVTMMFWYRQQPGQSLTLIATANQGSEATYESGFVIDKFPISRPNLTFSTLTVSNMSPEDSSIYLCSAPVGGNTIYFGEGSWLTVV.

This clone was seen a handful of times. The V and J genes are TRBV27 and TRBJ2-7, with 8 bases that match TRBD2. Germline CDR1 reads MNHEY; CDR2 reads SMNVEV (reference sequence). CDR3 length: 13 residues. The V and J ends lost 2 bases and 6 bases, in that order; junction bases with no gene match: 3. The CDR3 region has the DNA TGTGCCAGCAGTTTAGTGGCGGGAGGCGAGCAGTACTTC. The encoded protein is CASSLVAGGEQYF.

The chain's CDR3 is CASTSLDSTDTQYF. In nucleotides, the CDR3 is TGTGCCAGCACCTCCCTTGATAGCACAGATACGCAGTATTTT. The V call is TRBV6-5, the J call TRBJ2-3; D is unclear. CDR3 size: 14 residues. V lost 7 bases to trimming and J lost 0 bases, with 11 bases between them. Germline V gene sequence: CDR1 MNHEY, CDR2 SVGAGI.

The chain joins TRBV4-1 to TRBJ2-5, with TRBD2 identical over 7 bases. The trim removed 1 base at V and 1 base at J, leaving 9 bases unmatched. The CDR3 is made up of 17 amino acids. Germline CDR1 MGHRA, CDR2 YSYEKL. The CDR3 loop reads CASSQGALAVIQETQYF. CDR3 bases: TGCGCCAGCAGCCAAGGGGCTCTAGCGGTCATCCAAGAGACCCAGTACTTC.

The genes are TRBV6-6 and TRBJ2-1; 9 bases are shared with TRBD2. CDR1 and CDR2 from the germline V gene are MNHNY and SVGAGI (reference sequence). J gave up 4 bases and V 6 bases, and 7 bases lay outside the gene matches. The CDR3 contains 15 residues. The CDR3 here is CASSQREVGYNEQFF. As DNA, the CDR3 is TGTGCCAGCAGCCAGCGGGAGGTGGGTTACAATGAGCAGTTCTTC.

This clone has more than one count but fewer than ten. In DNA, the CDR3 is TGTGCCAGCAGCCGGCCTCGCGGAAAACTGTTTTTT. It is translated as CASSRPRGKLFF. V and J are TRBV14 and TRBJ1-4; the D is unclear. This CDR3 contains 12 residues. The V end lost 4 bases, the J end lost 10 bases, and 10 bases lay between the germline ends. Germline-derived CDR1 and CDR2 are SGHDN and FVKESK.

The chain is built from TRBV29-1 and TRBJ2-3, with 15 bases fitting TRBD2. CDR1 SQVTM and CDR2 ANQGSEA come from the germline V gene. CDR3 size: 17 residues. The J segment lost 0 bases and the V segment lost 8 bases, leaving 9 bases of the junction unmatched. The CDR3 nucleotides are TGCAGCCAACCGGGACTAGCGGGAGGTGGAAGCACAGATACGCAGTATTTT. Its protein is CSQPGLAGGGSTDTQYF.

This clone was observed a few times. The V gene is TRBV29-1, the J gene TRBJ2-3; D is unresolved. V dropped 4 bases and J dropped 3 bases, with 14 bases sitting between them. The germline CDR1 and CDR2 sequences are SQVTM and ANQGSEA. This CDR3 has 14 residues. CDR3 protein: CSVGGGRITDTQYF. CDR3 coding DNA: TGCAGCGTTGGGGGTGGGCGGATAACAGATACGCAGTATTTT.

The rearrangement joins TRBV4-1 to TRBJ1-5; possibly TRBD1 for D (5 bases). The ends were cut back, 6 bases at V and 3 bases at J, with 15 bases in the middle. CDR3 size: 15 residues. Looked up from germline, CDR1 is MGHRA and CDR2 is YSYEKL. CDR3 in amino acids: CASSPMGPSNQPQHF. CDR3 coding DNA: TGCGCCAGCAGTCCGATGGGACCTTCCAATCAGCCCCAGCATTTT.

J is TRBJ2-7 and V is TRBV13; 7 nucleotides line up with TRBD2. The CDR3 spans 11 residues. Germline V lookup: CDR1 PRHDT, CDR2 FYEKMQ (reference sequence). V lost 7 bases to trimming and J lost 7 bases; unmatched junction nucleotides: 4. For the CDR3, the DNA is TGTGCCAGCACCCTGGGGGGGGAGCAGTACTTC. As protein: CASTLGGEQYF.

The J gene is TRBJ2-1, the V gene TRBV15, with D tentatively TRBD2 (6 bases). Germline V gene data show CDR1 as LNHNV and CDR2 as YYDKDF (reference sequence). V was shortened by 1 base and J by 4 bases, with 14 bases between the two germline ends. The CDR3 has 16 residues. As DNA, the CDR3 is TGTGCCACCAGCAGAGCCCGGGACTGGTCTTACAATGAGCAGTTCTTC. Protein sequence: CATSRARDWSYNEQFF.

V gene TRBV4-3 combines with J gene TRBJ2-3, with 11 bases aligning to TRBD2. Germline V CDR1 and CDR2: LGHNA, YSLEER. This CDR3 is built from 16 residues. V lost 1 base to trimming and J lost 2 bases; unmatched junction nucleotides: 2. CDR3 region: CASSQGLAGNTDTQYF. The CDR3 DNA sequence: TGCGCCAGCAGCCAAGGACTAGCGGGAAACACAGATACGCAGTATTTT.